The clone carrying this TCR beta chain was observed many times. This sample was taken from a study of identical twins. Using its own MiXCR run on the 5' RACE reads, TCRdb lists one record per CDR3 protein. The table lists around 250,000 distinct CDR3 sequences, 6.5% of them singletons, with roughly 15% in the top ten. The V gene's germline CDR1 is LGHNT and CDR2 FRNRAP. The V end lost 9 bases, the J end lost 7 bases, and 13 bases lay between the germline ends. CDR3 size: 12 residues. These data were likewise used in another study, on T cells expressing NK-cell markers.

Sequencing input: CD8+ T cells sorted from blood. The chain recombines TRBV12-5 with TRBJ2-1, with D hard to call. This sequence originates from a woman between 18 and 29 years old in good health. CDR3 in DNA: TGTGCTAGCCAAAGGGCATATAATGAGCAGTTCTTC. Translated: CASQRAYNEQFF.